Below are 28 T cell receptor beta chains sequenced from a single sample in a study of cytomegalovirus exposure and HLA in healthy donors. Both 60 Vbeta primers and 13 Jbeta primers went into the PCR. The assay was immunoSEQ multiplex PCR, and TCRdb's table has in-frame clones only and misses some. The table has hundreds of thousands of clones, 70% to 90% seen once; the top ten hold less than 2.5%. Sequenced: PBMCs. These TCRs come from a woman aged 18-30 years in good health and CMV-seronegative.

The chain's CDR3 is CASRDLGQGHEKLFF. The DNA of the CDR3 is TGTGCCAGCAGAGACTTGGGACAGGGGCATGAAAAACTGTTTTTT. The rearrangement uses TRBV6-1 and TRBJ1-4; 10 nucleotides line up with TRBD1. This CDR3 spans 15 amino acids. The ends lost 6 bases at V and 6 bases at J; junction bases unmatched: 7. Germline-derived CDR1 and CDR2 are MNHNS and SASEGT.

The V and J genes are TRBV5-5 and TRBJ2-7, with D perhaps TRBD1 (6 bases). Germline values: CDR1 SGHKS, CDR2 YYEKEE (reference sequence). The V gene lost 2 bases and the J gene lost 3 bases, with 15 bases spanning the gap. This CDR3 contains 15 residues. The CDR3 loop is CASSFWKDSGYEQYF. The CDR3 DNA is TGTGCCAGCAGCTTCTGGAAGGACAGTGGCTACGAGCAGTACTTC.

This chain connects TRBV2 to TRBJ1-2; the match to TRBD1 covers 11 bases. CDR3 length equals 12 residues. J was trimmed by 9 bases and V by 4 bases; bases with no gene match: 1. Germline V lookup: CDR1 SNHLY, CDR2 FYNNEI. Here the CDR3 DNA reads TGTGCCAGCAGTGGGGACAGGGGGAGCTACACCTTC. Translation: CASSGDRGSYTF.

Comments on this clone: Within the sample, other DNA sequences also encode this same CDR3. The rearrangement joins TRBV6-5 to TRBJ1-6; D remains unclear. With 1 base removed from V and 13 bases from J, the gap between germline ends came to 11 bases. The CDR3 is 13 residues long. Per germline, CDR1 MNHEY and CDR2 SVGAGI. CDR3: CASSYLGSSPLHF. The CDR3 region has the DNA TGTGCCAGCAGTTACTTGGGGAGTTCCCCCCTCCACTTT.

The CDR3 nucleotides read TGTGCCAGCAGTGGGCCATACCTTTCTAGCACAGATACGCAGTATTTT. It translates to CASSGPYLSSTDTQYF. The chain employs TRBV2 and TRBJ2-3; no clear D. This CDR3 spans 16 amino acids. Germline V lookup: CDR1 SNHLY, CDR2 FYNNEI. Deletions cut 4 bases from V and 0 bases from J, with 14 bases between. Filled out from reference TRBV2 and TRBJ2-3, the complete variable domain reads EPEVTQTPSHQVTQMGQEVILRCVPISNHLYFYWYRQILGQKVEFLVSFYNNEISEKSEIFDDQFSVERPDGSNFTLKIRSTKLEDSAMYFCASSGPYLSSTDTQYFGPGTRLTVL.

The chain carries TRBV25-1 and TRBJ1-2; perhaps TRBD1 as D (6 bases). The germline V gene encodes CDR1 MGHDK and CDR2 SYGVNS. The CDR3 has 13 amino acids. Deletions cut 4 bases from V and 4 bases from J, with 10 bases between. The CDR3 region is CASSAAGAYGYTF. The CDR3 coding sequence is TGTGCCAGCAGTGCGGCGGGGGCCTATGGCTACACCTTC.

The V call is TRBV5-1, the J call TRBJ1-1; 10 bases map to TRBD1. The trim removed 1 base at V and 3 bases at J, leaving 9 bases unmatched. The CDR3 has 17 amino acids. Per the germline V gene, CDR1 is SGHRS and CDR2 is YFSETQ. CDR3 region: CASSLRGDRGPDTEAFF. CDR3 nucleotide sequence: TGCGCCAGCAGCTTGAGAGGAGACAGGGGGCCTGACACTGAAGCTTTCTTT.

The V gene is TRBV6-6, the J gene TRBJ1-1; D not resolved. Trimming left V 8 bases short and J 3 bases short, with 7 bases between. This CDR3 spans 11 amino acids. Germline assignment: CDR1 MNHNY and CDR2 SVGAGI (reference sequence). The CDR3: CASVSYTEAFF. The CDR3 DNA sequence: TGTGCCAGCGTATCTTACACTGAAGCTTTCTTT.

The chain uses TRBV5-1 and TRBJ2-7, with D unclear. Trimming removed 0 bases at V and 0 bases at J, with 4 bases between. Germline V gives CDR1 SGHRS, CDR2 YFSETQ. The CDR3 is 13 amino acids. CDR3 in amino acids: CASSLASSYEQYF. CDR3 sequence (DNA): TGCGCCAGCAGCTTGGCTAGCTCCTACGAGCAGTACTTC.

This rearrangement joins TRBV5-1 to TRBJ1-5; no clear D gene. Germline V gives CDR1 SGHRS, CDR2 YFSETQ. This CDR3 is built from 16 residues. Trimming pared 0 bases from V and 3 bases from J, leaving 13 bases between. The CDR3 bases are TGCGCCAGCAGCTTGGAGCGTGAGGGAAACAATCAGCCCCAGCATTTT. Protein sequence: CASSLEREGNNQPQHF.

In its sample, this clone was seen a few times. The chain's CDR3 is CASSFRWENEQYF. CDR3 bases: TGTGCCAGCAGCTTCAGATGGGAGAACGAGCAGTACTTC. V is TRBV5-4 and J is TRBJ2-7, with D possibly TRBD2 on 5 matching bases. The CDR3 is 13 residues long. Germline V lookup: CDR1 SGHNT, CDR2 YYREEE (reference sequence). The V and J ends lost 2 bases and 5 bases respectively, with 11 bases between them.

In this sample, this clone turned up a few times. The chain employs TRBV7-9 and TRBJ2-3; 10 bases map to TRBD2. The CDR3 spans 18 residues. V lost 5 bases, J lost 2 bases, and 13 bases stayed unmatched. Germline CDR1 SEHNR, CDR2 FQNEAQ (reference sequence). The CDR3 nucleotides read TGTGCCAGCAGCCTCACTAGCGGGGCCCCCCTATTCACAGATACGCAGTATTTT. Encoded protein: CASSLTSGAPLFTDTQYF.

J is TRBJ2-7 and V is TRBV5-1; 8 positions agree with TRBD1. This CDR3 comprises 15 residues. Looked up from germline, CDR1 is SGHRS and CDR2 is YFSETQ. V dropped 4 bases and J dropped 0; count of bases not matched to a gene: 6. The CDR3 DNA sequence: TGCGCCAGCAGCCCGGACAGGGCCGGCTCCTACGAGCAGTACTTC. Translating gives CASSPDRAGSYEQYF.

The CDR3 loop reads CASSYDSTAYEQYF. In nucleotides, the CDR3 is TGTGCCAGCAGTTACGACTCTACGGCTTACGAGCAGTACTTC. This rearrangement joins TRBV2 to TRBJ2-7; D unclear. Germline loops: CDR1 SNHLY, CDR2 FYNNEI. CDR3 size: 14 residues. Trimming removed 5 bases at V and 4 bases at J, with 15 bases between.

V is TRBV2 and J is TRBJ1-1; unclear D gene. Trimming stripped 7 bases from V and 3 bases from J, with 12 bases between. Germline loops: CDR1 SNHLY, CDR2 FYNNEI. The CDR3 extends over 13 amino acids. CDR3 nucleotide sequence: TGTGCCAGCATGTACCCGGGAGACACTGAAGCTTTCTTT. This sequence encodes CASMYPGDTEAFF.

V is TRBV5-1 and J is TRBJ2-1, with D possibly TRBD2 on 6 matching bases. V gave up 0 bases and J gave up 1 base, with 8 bases separating them. Germline assignment: CDR1 SGHRS and CDR2 YFSETQ. The CDR3 length is 15 residues. The CDR3 nucleotides are TGCGCCAGCAGCTTGGTACGGGGGTCCTACAATGAGCAGTTCTTC. This translates into CASSLVRGSYNEQFF.

V gene TRBV2 combines with J gene TRBJ2-6, with TRBD1 identical over 9 bases. The CDR3 has 17 amino acids. CDR1 and CDR2 from the germline V gene are SNHLY and FYNNEI. Trimming cost V 7 bases and J 0 bases; bases outside gene matches: 7. CDR3 region: CASTRDRANSGANVLTF. The CDR3 nucleotides are TGTGCCAGCACCCGGGACAGGGCCAACTCTGGGGCCAACGTCCTGACTTTC.

This clone appeared once. The gene calls are TRBV6-6 and TRBJ2-7, with TRBD1 as a possible D gene (7 bases). Trimming left V 8 bases short and J 4 bases short, with 18 bases between. CDR1 is MNHNY and CDR2 is SVGAGI in the germline V gene (reference sequence). This CDR3 has 14 amino acids. CDR3 residues: CASGPQGEEYEQYF. The CDR3 DNA reads TGTGCCAGCGGCCCCCAGGGGGAGGAATACGAGCAGTACTTC.

This chain connects TRBV27 to TRBJ1-3; D possibly corresponds to TRBD1 (5 bases). The CDR3 loop spans 17 amino acids. The V gene's germline CDR1 is MNHEY and CDR2 SMNVEV (reference sequence). Trimming took 5 bases from V and 0 from J, leaving 17 bases between them. The CDR3, as DNA: TGTGCCAGCAGTAGAGGTTCCGGGGGAAACTCTGGAAACACCATATATTTT. Its translation: CASSRGSGGNSGNTIYF.

Turning to this clone: Other DNA sequences within the sample encode an identical CDR3. The gene calls are TRBV2 and TRBJ1-2; TRBD1 agrees at 7 bases. The germline V gene encodes CDR1 SNHLY and CDR2 FYNNEI. This CDR3 is 15 amino acids long. Trimming removed 5 bases from V and 2 bases from J; junction bases left unmatched: 8. DNA for the CDR3: TGTGCCAGCAGTCTTCGACAGGGCTCCAACTATGGCTACACCTTC. Translated, it gives CASSLRQGSNYGYTF. The full variable domain, rest sourced from reference TRBV2 and TRBJ1-2, is EPEVTQTPSHQVTQMGQEVILRCVPISNHLYFYWYRQILGQKVEFLVSFYNNEISEKSEIFDDQFSVERPDGSNFTLKIRSTKLEDSAMYFCASSLRQGSNYGYTFGSGTRLTVV.

The chain joins TRBV28 to TRBJ2-3; D is ambiguous. There are 13 residues in the CDR3. V shed 5 bases and J shed 2 bases, with 8 bases lying between them. Germline V CDR1 and CDR2: MDHEN, SYDVKM. The CDR3 reads CASSPGDTDTQYF. The CDR3 DNA is TGTGCCAGCAGTCCAGGTGACACAGATACGCAGTATTTT.

This sequence joins TRBV27 and TRBJ1-2, with D possibly matching TRBD1 (6 bases). The CDR3 contains 15 residues. Per germline, CDR1 MNHEY and CDR2 SMNVEV (reference sequence). Trimming removed 4 bases at V and 8 bases at J, with 20 bases between. CDR3 amino acids: CASSSLSLQGEGYTF. The CDR3 DNA reads as TGTGCCAGCAGTTCCCTCTCGTTACAGGGTGAGGGCTACACCTTC.

The V call is TRBV4-1, the J call TRBJ1-1, with 10 nucleotides matching TRBD1. This CDR3 comprises 16 residues. The V segment lost 3 bases and the J segment 0 bases; nucleotides outside the gene matches: 4. Germline V gives CDR1 MGHRA, CDR2 YSYEKL. CDR3 sequence: CASSHPTGGLNTEAFF. The CDR3 coding sequence is TGCGCCAGCAGCCATCCGACAGGGGGCTTGAACACTGAAGCTTTCTTT.

The rearrangement uses TRBV29-1 and TRBJ1-2; TRBD1 agrees at 7 bases. This CDR3 has 12 residues. The V gene's germline CDR1 is SQVTM and CDR2 ANQGSEA. J was trimmed by 2 bases and V by 6 bases; bases with no gene match: 3. CDR3 in amino acids: CSVTTGNYGYTF. The CDR3 nucleotides are TGCAGCGTCACGACAGGGAACTATGGCTACACCTTC.

The chain has TRBV5-4 and TRBJ2-5, with D uncertain. Germline V gene sequence: CDR1 SGHNT, CDR2 YYREEE (reference sequence). This CDR3 is built from 14 residues. V was pared by 2 bases and J by 2 bases, with 10 bases between. The CDR3 is CASSLRPGQETQYF. The CDR3 DNA reads as TGTGCCAGCAGCTTACGACCAGGACAAGAGACCCAGTACTTC.

This clone was found once. The rearrangement links TRBV7-8 to TRBJ1-4; 8 bases align to TRBD1. This CDR3 has 13 residues. The germline gives CDR1 SGHVS, CDR2 FQNEAQ. V shed 7 bases and J 8 bases; nucleotides not matched to a gene: 6. The CDR3 here is CASTVDREEKLFF. The CDR3 DNA reads as TGTGCCAGCACCGTGGACAGGGAAGAAAAACTGTTTTTT.

The chain recombines TRBV19 with TRBJ1-2; D possibly corresponds to TRBD1 (5 bases). The germline V gene has CDR1 LNHDA and CDR2 SQIVND (reference sequence). This CDR3 spans 15 amino acids. V was pared by 6 bases and J by 4 bases, with 18 bases between. The CDR3 sequence: CASRTSNTGFYGYTF. CDR3 nucleotide sequence: TGTGCCAGTAGGACTTCTAATACAGGTTTCTATGGCTACACCTTC.

The gene calls are TRBV2 and TRBJ1-1; 10 bases align to TRBD1. Germline loops: CDR1 SNHLY, CDR2 FYNNEI. V lost 6 bases and J lost 6; bases outside the gene matches: 4. The CDR3 sequence is 13 residues long. The CDR3 sequence is CASSGTGVAEAFF. The CDR3 DNA sequence: TGTGCCAGCAGCGGGACAGGGGTCGCTGAAGCTTTCTTT.